This record covers a single T cell receptor beta chain. The target of this receptor is not known. There are no base qualities to consult, and no much larger clone falls within one base. Patients with autoimmune disease history or receiving systemic immunosuppression were excluded from the trial. Peripheral blood for TCR sequencing was collected from all dose cohorts at baseline, on cycle 4 day 1, and on cycle 7 day 1. Samples were obtained from an open-label, multicenter, first-in-human phase I dose-escalation trial of ivuxolimab. Adults with locally advanced or metastatic melanoma, renal cell, hepatocellular, or head and neck squamous cell carcinoma were enrolled in the trial. Before TCR sequencing, CD4+ T cells and CD8+ T cells were sorted from peripheral blood as separate populations. This specimen belongs to a study of OX40 agonist ivuxolimab in advanced cancers. Background for the entire study: Ivuxolimab was an agonistic, fully human IgG2 monoclonal antibody directed against OX40 (CD134), a costimulatory receptor. Intravenous ivuxolimab was administered to patients every 2 weeks at six dose levels: 0.01, 0.1, 0.3, 1.5, 3 and 10 mg/kg. Among the roughly 50 dose-escalation patients, 19 had hepatocellular carcinoma, roughly 15 melanoma, 9 renal cell carcinoma and 9 head and neck cancer. In the dose-escalation cohort, 82.7% of patients were male, and the mean age was roughly 60 years with a range of about 20 to 90. Patients were allowed to have had prior anti-PD-1, anti-PD-L1 or anti-CTLA-4 therapy, and roughly 40% of the dose-escalation patients had previously received checkpoint inhibitors. Partial responses occurred in three dose-escalation patients: two with cutaneous melanoma and one with hepatocellular carcinoma. The point of sequencing TCRbeta in the periphery was to test whether ivuxolimab changed TCR sequence diversity and drove clonal T-cell expansion. The paper describes the monotherapy dose-escalation part (N of about 52 patients) of the phase I trial of ivuxolimab.

Overall results and qualifications from the work: Partial responders in the 0.1-3.0 mg/kg groups had among the lowest normalized peripheral clonal expansion, especially among CD8+ T cells. Which antigens the clonally expanded peripheral T cells were specific for was not determined. On average, CD8+ T cells showed more expanded clones than CD4+ T cells after ivuxolimab. Clonal expansion of both CD4+ and CD8+ blood T cells was observed from baseline to week 6 at doses 0.1 to 3.0 mg/kg. Low levels of normalized T-cell clonal expansion were also seen in some nonresponding patients.

Genomic DNA was isolated from the sorted cells so that the TCRbeta CDR3 region could be sequenced. TCRbeta CDR3 regions were sequenced using the immunoSEQ Assay. TCRdb limited this immuneACCESS table to in-frame rearrangements with V and J called. A share of clones is missing; checked studies link under half to unresolved V genes, and the rest is unexplained. Recorded for this sample are fewer than 30,000 clones; roughly 83% of them occurred a single time. The top ten clonotypes cover around 31% of the sample. From cysteine to phenylalanine, the CDR3 is 14 amino acids long. The read is trimmed to its CDR3 DNA, 42 bases read in frame from base 1. For this chain, trimming is 2 bases at the V end and 2 bases at the J end, and the number of junction bases without a gene match is 2. From a lookup of the germline V gene, CDR1 and CDR2 are SQVTM and ANQGSEA.

The material was CD4+ or CD8+ T cells sorted from blood, obtained in a trial of the OX40 agonist ivuxolimab. The receptor was isolated from an adult with an advanced solid tumor such as melanoma, head and neck, liver or kidney cancer. Recombination joined TRBV29-1 with TRBJ2-7; 11 nucleotides in the junction match TRBD2. The CDR3 here reads CSVETSGRAYEQYF. Read as DNA, the sequence is TGCAGCGTTGAAACTAGCGGGAGAGCCTACGAGCAGTACTTC.